Sequencing of this TCR beta chain was carried out in a study of PD-1 blockade in mismatch repair-deficient tumors. The length of the CDR3 is 14 residues. Looked up from germline, CDR1 is MNHEY and CDR2 is SVGAGI. V shed 2 bases and J shed 2 bases, with 9 bases lying between them. The TCR-sequenced patients were a few responders to pembrolizumab. TCRdb's copy holds only in-frame clones and misses some; the assay was immunoSEQ multiplex PCR. This sample carries about 66,000 clones, approximately 78% of them seen once, and the ten largest clones take 4.5% to 7%. The chain links TRBV6-5 to TRBJ1-2; D might be TRBD1 (6 bases). This TCR was sampled from an adult with mismatch repair-deficient cancer. The source was peripheral blood, collected 2 weeks after starting pembrolizumab. The CDR3 loop is CASSYRGGNYGYTF. The CDR3 region has the DNA TGTGCCAGCAGTTACAGAGGGGGAAACTATGGCTACACCTTC.